This section outlines one TCR beta chain sequence together with its context. Its antigen remains unidentified. The data are from a study of cytotoxic CD8 clonotypes in ibrutinib-treated CLL. Overall study results and limits: Public clonotypes, found uncommonly, either contracted or stayed stable on treatment. Pretreatment clonality was elevated relative to age-matched healthy donors and paralleled circulating CD8+ T-cell counts.

Germline V gene sequence: CDR1 MGHRA, CDR2 YSYEKL. The CDR3 extends over 15 amino acids. Trimming removed 1 base at V and 6 bases at J, with 15 bases between. Method: immunoSEQ multiplex PCR; TCRdb's copy keeps in-frame clones and lacks some. The table includes around 330,000 clones, 67% detected once. The sequencing here drew on PBMCs, taken after 36 months of ibrutinib treatment. This receptor was identified in a human donor with chronic lymphocytic leukemia. The chain joins TRBV4-1 to TRBJ1-2; D possibly corresponds to TRBD1 (6 bases). The CDR3 nucleotides are TGCGCCAGCAGCCAAGTTTACAGGGAAAGGGATGGCTACACCTTC. This encodes CASSQVYRERDGYTF.